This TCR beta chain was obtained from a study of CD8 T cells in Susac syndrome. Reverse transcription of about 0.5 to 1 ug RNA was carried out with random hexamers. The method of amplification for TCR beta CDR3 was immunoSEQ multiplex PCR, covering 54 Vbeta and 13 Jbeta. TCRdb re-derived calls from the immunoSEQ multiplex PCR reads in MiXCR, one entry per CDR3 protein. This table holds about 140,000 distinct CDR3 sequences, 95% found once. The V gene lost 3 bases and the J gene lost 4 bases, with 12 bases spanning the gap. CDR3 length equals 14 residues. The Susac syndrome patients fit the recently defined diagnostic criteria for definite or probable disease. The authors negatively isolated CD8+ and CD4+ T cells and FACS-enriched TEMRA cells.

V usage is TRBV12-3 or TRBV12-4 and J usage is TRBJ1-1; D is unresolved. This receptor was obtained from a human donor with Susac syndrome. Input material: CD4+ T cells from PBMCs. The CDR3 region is CASSFRGFPTEAFF. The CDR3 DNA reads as TGTGCCAGCAGTTTTAGAGGGTTTCCCACTGAAGCTTTCTTT.